The 10 T cell receptor beta chains in this list originate from one sample, sequenced in a study of cytomegalovirus exposure and HLA in healthy donors. Researchers ran the PCR with 60 Vbeta and 13 Jbeta primers. Here immunoSEQ multiplex PCR was the method, and the copy in TCRdb shows in-frame clones only, minus some. The table has about 130,000 clones, around 80% seen once. Sequenced sample: PBMCs. The source is a woman younger than 30 in good health and CMV-seropositive.

The chain is built from TRBV20-1 and TRBJ1-1; weak D call: TRBD1 (5 bases). V was trimmed by 6 bases and J by 8 bases, leaving 7 bases between them. The germline V gene has CDR1 DFQATT and CDR2 SNEGSKA (reference sequence). This CDR3 has 9 amino acids. The CDR3 DNA reads as TGCAGTGCCCGGGGGGAAGCTTTCTTT. Translated, it gives CSARGEAFF.

Turning to this clone: This CDR3 is also generated by other DNA sequences in the sample. The chain links TRBV5-1 to TRBJ2-1; TRBD1 matches at 10 bases. This CDR3 is 13 amino acids long. The J segment lost 9 bases and the V segment lost 2 bases, leaving 2 bases of the junction unmatched. Germline-derived CDR1 and CDR2 are SGHRS and YFSETQ. CDR3 nucleotides: TGCGCCAGCAGCTTTGGACAGGGGGGTGAGCAGTTCTTC. The encoded protein is CASSFGQGGEQFF. The full variable domain, its missing parts supplied by reference TRBV5-1 and TRBJ2-1, is KAGVTQTPRYLIKTRGQQVTLSCSPISGHRSVSWYQQTPGQGLQFLFEYFSETQRNKGNFPGRFSGRQFSNSRSEMNVSTLELGDSALYLCASSFGQGGEQFFGPGTRLTVL.

The J gene is TRBJ1-5, the V gene TRBV6-5; 9 nucleotides match TRBD1. Germline V gene data show CDR1 as MNHEY and CDR2 as SVGAGI. The CDR3 is 15 amino acids. The V segment lost 5 bases and the J segment 4 bases; nucleotides outside the gene matches: 6. The CDR3 coding sequence is TGTGCCAGCAGTCCTGCGGGACAGGGTAATCAGCCCCAGCATTTT. Translating it yields CASSPAGQGNQPQHF.

The chain joins TRBV2 to TRBJ2-5; 9 positions agree with TRBD1. This CDR3 has 13 amino acids. Trimming took 10 bases from V and 5 from J; bases not matched to a gene: 8. Germline V CDR1 and CDR2: SNHLY, FYNNEI. The CDR3 DNA reads TGTGCCACTCAACAGGGGGCAGGGGAGACCCAGTACTTC. Translating gives CATQQGAGETQYF. Drawing the rest from reference TRBV2 and TRBJ2-5, the complete variable domain is EPEVTQTPSHQVTQMGQEVILRCVPISNHLYFYWYRQILGQKVEFLVSFYNNEISEKSEIFDDQFSVERPDGSNFTLKIRSTKLEDSAMYFCATQQGAGETQYFGPGTRLLVL.

The genes are TRBV10-3 and TRBJ2-1; 9 bases agree with TRBD2. J was trimmed by 6 bases and V by 5 bases; bases with no gene match: 8. The CDR3 length is 15 residues. The V gene's germline CDR1 is ENHRY and CDR2 SYGVKD. CDR3 nucleotide sequence: TGTGCCATCAGTCTTGCCGGGACTAGCTCCAATGAGCAGTTCTTC. This translates into CAISLAGTSSNEQFF.

The chain carries TRBV2 and TRBJ2-2, with D possibly matching TRBD2 (7 bases). V dropped 7 bases and J dropped 3 bases, with 15 bases sitting between them. Germline assignment: CDR1 SNHLY and CDR2 FYNNEI. The CDR3 extends over 15 amino acids. CDR3 sequence: CASTLEGGDTGELFF. The DNA for the CDR3 is TGTGCCAGCACCCTGGAGGGGGGGGACACCGGGGAGCTGTTTTTT.

The J gene is TRBJ2-3, the V gene TRBV15; no clear D gene. The length of the CDR3 is 15 residues. The ends were cut back, 3 bases at V and 0 bases at J, with 10 bases in the middle. Germline loops: CDR1 LNHNV, CDR2 YYDKDF (reference sequence). Written as DNA, the CDR3 is TGTGCCACCAGCAGCTATTTCGCTAGCACAGATACGCAGTATTTT. It specifies CATSSYFASTDTQYF.

The CDR3 coding sequence is TGTGCCAGCAGTTGGGACTACACAGATACGCAGTATTTT. Translating gives CASSWDYTDTQYF. V usage is TRBV5-6 and J usage is TRBJ2-3, with 7 bases aligning to TRBD2. This CDR3 spans 13 amino acids. Trimming took 5 bases from V and 2 from J; bases not matched to a gene: 2. CDR1 and CDR2 (germline): SGHDT, YYEEEE.

V is TRBV28 and J is TRBJ1-2; 11 nucleotides line up with TRBD1. Germline values: CDR1 MDHEN, CDR2 SYDVKM. The CDR3 extends over 15 amino acids. The junction had 9 bases not matched to a gene; V was cut back by 5 bases and J by 7 bases. Here the CDR3 DNA reads TGTGCCAGCAGTGGTCCCGGGACAGGGGGTAGTGGCTACACCTTC. Encoded protein: CASSGPGTGGSGYTF.

In DNA, the CDR3 is TGTGCCAGCAGTTACCCCGGCGGCGGGGAGACCCAGTACTTC. This encodes CASSYPGGGETQYF. This sequence joins TRBV6-6 and TRBJ2-5; D is possibly TRBD2 (5 bases). This CDR3 contains 14 residues. The germline V gene encodes CDR1 MNHNY and CDR2 SVGAGI (reference sequence). The V and J ends lost 2 bases and 5 bases respectively, with 12 bases between them.